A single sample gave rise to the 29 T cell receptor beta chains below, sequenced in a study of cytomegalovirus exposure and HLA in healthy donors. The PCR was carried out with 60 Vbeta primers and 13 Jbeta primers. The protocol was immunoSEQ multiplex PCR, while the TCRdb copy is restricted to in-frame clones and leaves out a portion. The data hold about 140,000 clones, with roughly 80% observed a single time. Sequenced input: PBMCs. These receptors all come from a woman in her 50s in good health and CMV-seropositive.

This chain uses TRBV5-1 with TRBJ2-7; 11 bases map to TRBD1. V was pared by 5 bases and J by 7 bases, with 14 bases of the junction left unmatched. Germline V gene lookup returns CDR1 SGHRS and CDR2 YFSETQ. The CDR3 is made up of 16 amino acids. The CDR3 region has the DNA TGCGCCAGCAGTTGGACAGGGGGCCGGGGCTCGGGGGAGCAGTACTTC. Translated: CASSWTGGRGSGEQYF.

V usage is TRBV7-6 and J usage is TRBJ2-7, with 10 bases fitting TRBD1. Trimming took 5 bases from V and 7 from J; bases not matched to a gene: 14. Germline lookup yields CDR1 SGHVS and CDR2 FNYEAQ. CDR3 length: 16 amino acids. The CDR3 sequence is CASSRRFRDRGSEQYF. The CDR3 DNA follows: TGTGCCAGCAGCCGTAGATTCCGGGACAGGGGATCGGAGCAGTACTTC.

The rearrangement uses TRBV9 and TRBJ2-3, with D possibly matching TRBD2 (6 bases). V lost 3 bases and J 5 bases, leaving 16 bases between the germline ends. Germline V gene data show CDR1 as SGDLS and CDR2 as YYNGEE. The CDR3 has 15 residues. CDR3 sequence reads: CASSDRLDPGDTQYF. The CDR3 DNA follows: TGTGCCAGCAGCGATCGACTAGATCCGGGAGATACGCAGTATTTT.

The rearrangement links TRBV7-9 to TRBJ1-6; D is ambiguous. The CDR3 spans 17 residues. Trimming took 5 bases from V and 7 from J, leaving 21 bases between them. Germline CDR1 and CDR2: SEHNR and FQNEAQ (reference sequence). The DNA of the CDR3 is TGTGCCAGCAGCGCAGGAGTAGCACGGGAGGGCAATTCACCCCTCCACTTT. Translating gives CASSAGVAREGNSPLHF.

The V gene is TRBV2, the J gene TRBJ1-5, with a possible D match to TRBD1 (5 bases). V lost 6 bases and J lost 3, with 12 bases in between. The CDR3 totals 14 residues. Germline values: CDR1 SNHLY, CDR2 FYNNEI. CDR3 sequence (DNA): TGTGCCAGCAGGGGGACTGGAATCAATCAGCCCCAGCATTTT. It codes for CASRGTGINQPQHF.

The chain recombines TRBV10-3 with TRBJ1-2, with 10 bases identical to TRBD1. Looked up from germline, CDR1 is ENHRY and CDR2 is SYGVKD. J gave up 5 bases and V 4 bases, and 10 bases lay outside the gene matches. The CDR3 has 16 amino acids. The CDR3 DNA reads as TGTGCCATCAGTGGGGGGACAGGGGCCCTTGGGTATGGCTACACCTTC. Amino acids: CAISGGTGALGYGYTF.

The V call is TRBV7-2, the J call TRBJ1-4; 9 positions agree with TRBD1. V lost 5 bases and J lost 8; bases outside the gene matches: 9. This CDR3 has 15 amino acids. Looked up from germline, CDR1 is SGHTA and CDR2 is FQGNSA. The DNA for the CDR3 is TGTGCCAGCAGCAAAAGCGGGACAGGGCGAGAAAAACTGTTTTTT. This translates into CASSKSGTGREKLFF.

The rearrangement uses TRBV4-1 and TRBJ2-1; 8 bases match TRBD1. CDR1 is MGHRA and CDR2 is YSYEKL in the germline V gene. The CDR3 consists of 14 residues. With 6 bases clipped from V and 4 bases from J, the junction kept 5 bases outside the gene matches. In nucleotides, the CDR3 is TGCGCCAGCAGTCGAGGACAGGGATACAATGAGCAGTTCTTC. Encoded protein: CASSRGQGYNEQFF.

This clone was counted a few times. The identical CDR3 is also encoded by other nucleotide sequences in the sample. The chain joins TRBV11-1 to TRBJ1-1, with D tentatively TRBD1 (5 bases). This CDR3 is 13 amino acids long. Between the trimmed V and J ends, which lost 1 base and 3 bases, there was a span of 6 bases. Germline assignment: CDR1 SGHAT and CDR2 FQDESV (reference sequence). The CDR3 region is CASSLVGDTEAFF. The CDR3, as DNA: TGTGCCAGCAGCTTAGTAGGGGACACTGAAGCTTTCTTT.

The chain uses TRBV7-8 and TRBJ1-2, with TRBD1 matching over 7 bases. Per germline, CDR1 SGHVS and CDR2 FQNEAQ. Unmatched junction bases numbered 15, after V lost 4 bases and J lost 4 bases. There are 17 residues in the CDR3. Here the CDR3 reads CASSWFRGIGPPYGYTF. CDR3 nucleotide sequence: TGTGCCAGCAGCTGGTTCAGGGGGATAGGGCCTCCCTATGGCTACACCTTC.

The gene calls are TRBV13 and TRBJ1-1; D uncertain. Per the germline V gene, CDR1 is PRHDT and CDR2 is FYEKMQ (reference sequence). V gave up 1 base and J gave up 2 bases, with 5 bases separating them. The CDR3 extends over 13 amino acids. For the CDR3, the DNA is TGTGCCAGCAGCTTAGCATCAAACACTGAAGCTTTCTTT. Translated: CASSLASNTEAFF.

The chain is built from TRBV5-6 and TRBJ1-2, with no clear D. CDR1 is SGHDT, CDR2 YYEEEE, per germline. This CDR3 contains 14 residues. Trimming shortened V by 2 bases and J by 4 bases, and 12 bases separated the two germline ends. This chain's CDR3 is CASSLETDSYGYTF. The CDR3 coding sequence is TGTGCCAGCAGCTTAGAGACGGACTCCTATGGCTACACCTTC.

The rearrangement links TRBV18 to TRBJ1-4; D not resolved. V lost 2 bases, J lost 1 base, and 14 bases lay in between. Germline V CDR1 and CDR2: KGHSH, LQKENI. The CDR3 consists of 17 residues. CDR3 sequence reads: CASSPYNSAGTNEKLFF. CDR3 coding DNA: TGTGCCAGCTCACCATACAATAGCGCGGGAACTAATGAAAAACTGTTTTTT.

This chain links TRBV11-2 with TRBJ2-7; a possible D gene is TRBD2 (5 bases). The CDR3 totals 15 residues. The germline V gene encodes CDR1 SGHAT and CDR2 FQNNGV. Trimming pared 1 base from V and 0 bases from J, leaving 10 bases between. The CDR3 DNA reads TGTGCCAGCAGCTTAGGGTGGGAGAACTCCTACGAGCAGTACTTC. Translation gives CASSLGWENSYEQYF.

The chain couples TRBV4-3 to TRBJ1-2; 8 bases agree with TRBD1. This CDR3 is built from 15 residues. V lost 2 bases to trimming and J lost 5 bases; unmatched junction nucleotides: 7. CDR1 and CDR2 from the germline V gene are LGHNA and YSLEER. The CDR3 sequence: CASSQRGTGRYGYTF. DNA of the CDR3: TGCGCCAGCAGCCAACGCGGGACAGGTCGATATGGCTACACCTTC.

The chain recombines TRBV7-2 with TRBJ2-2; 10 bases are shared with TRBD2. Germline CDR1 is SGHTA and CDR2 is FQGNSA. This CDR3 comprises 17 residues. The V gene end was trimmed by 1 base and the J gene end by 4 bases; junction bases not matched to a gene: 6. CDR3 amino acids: CASSLVLLAGGTGELFF. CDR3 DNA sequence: TGTGCCAGCAGCTTAGTCTTGTTAGCGGGGGGCACCGGGGAGCTGTTTTTT.

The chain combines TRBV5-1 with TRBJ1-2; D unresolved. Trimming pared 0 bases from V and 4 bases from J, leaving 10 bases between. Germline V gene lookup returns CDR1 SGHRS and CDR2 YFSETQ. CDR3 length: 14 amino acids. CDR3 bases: TGCGCCAGCAGCTTGGACCCAGGAAGCTATGGCTACACCTTC. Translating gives CASSLDPGSYGYTF. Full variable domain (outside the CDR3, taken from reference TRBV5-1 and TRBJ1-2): KAGVTQTPRYLIKTRGQQVTLSCSPISGHRSVSWYQQTPGQGLQFLFEYFSETQRNKGNFPGRFSGRQFSNSRSEMNVSTLELGDSALYLCASSLDPGSYGYTFGSGTRLTVV.

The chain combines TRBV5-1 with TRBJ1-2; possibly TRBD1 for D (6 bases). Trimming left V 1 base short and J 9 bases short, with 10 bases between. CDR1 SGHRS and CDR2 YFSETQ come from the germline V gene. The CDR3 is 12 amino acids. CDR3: CASSLMTGRYTF. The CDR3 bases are TGCGCCAGCAGCTTGATGACAGGCCGCTACACCTTC.

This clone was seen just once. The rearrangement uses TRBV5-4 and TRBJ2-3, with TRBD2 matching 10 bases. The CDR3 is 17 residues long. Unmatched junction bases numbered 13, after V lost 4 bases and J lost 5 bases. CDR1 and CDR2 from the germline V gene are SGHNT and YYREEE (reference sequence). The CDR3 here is CASSQVASGGARDTQYF. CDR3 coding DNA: TGTGCCAGCAGCCAAGTTGCCAGCGGGGGGGCGAGAGATACGCAGTATTTT.

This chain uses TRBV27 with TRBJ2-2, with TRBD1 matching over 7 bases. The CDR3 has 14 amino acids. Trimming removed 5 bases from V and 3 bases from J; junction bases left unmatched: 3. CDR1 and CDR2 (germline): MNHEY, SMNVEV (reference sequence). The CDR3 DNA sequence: TGTGCCAGCAGTAGAGGGGGCCACACCGGGGAGCTGTTTTTT. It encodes CASSRGGHTGELFF.

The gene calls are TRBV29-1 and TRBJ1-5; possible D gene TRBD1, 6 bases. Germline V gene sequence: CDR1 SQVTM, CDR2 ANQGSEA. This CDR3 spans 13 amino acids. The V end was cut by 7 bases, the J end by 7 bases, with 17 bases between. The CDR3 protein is CSAGGDMRQPQHF. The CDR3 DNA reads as TGCAGCGCTGGGGGGGACATGAGGCAGCCCCAGCATTTT.

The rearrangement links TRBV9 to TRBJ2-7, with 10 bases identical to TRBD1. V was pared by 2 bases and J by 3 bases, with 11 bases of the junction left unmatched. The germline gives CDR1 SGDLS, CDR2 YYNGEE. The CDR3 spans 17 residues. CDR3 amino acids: CASSVALPGTGVYEQYF. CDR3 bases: TGTGCCAGCAGCGTGGCCTTACCCGGGACAGGGGTCTACGAGCAGTACTTC.

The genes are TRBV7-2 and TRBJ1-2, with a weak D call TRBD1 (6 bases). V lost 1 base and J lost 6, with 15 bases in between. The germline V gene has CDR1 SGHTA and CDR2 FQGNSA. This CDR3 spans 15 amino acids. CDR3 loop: CASSLVAGGEDGYTF. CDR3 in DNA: TGTGCCAGCAGCTTAGTGGCGGGGGGCGAAGATGGCTACACCTTC.

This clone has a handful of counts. The CDR3 coding sequence is TGTGCCAGCAGCCAGATATACGAGCAGTACTTC. Translated: CASSQIYEQYF. The genes are TRBV11-2 and TRBJ2-7; no reliable D call. Germline assignment: CDR1 SGHAT and CDR2 FQNNGV. Trimming took 5 bases from V and 4 from J, leaving 6 bases between them. There are 11 residues in the CDR3.

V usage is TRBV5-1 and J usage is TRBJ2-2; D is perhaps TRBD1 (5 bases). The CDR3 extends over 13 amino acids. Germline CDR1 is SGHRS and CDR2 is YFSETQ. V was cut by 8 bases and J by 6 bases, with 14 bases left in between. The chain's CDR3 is CASTLTGPGELFF. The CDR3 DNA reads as TGCGCCAGTACCCTTACAGGACCCGGGGAGCTGTTTTTT.

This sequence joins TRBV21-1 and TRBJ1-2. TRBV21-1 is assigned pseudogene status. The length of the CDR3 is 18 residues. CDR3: CASSKRVREGEGMAGYTF. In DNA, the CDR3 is TGTGCCAGCAGCAAAAGGGTCCGCGAGGGGGAGGGTATGGCGGGCTACACCTTC.

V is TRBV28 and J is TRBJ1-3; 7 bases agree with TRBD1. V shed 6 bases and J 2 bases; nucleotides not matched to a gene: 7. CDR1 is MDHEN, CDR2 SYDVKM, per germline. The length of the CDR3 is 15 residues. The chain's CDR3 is CASSPWTGTGNTIYF. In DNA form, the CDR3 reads TGTGCCAGCAGCCCCTGGACAGGAACTGGAAACACCATATATTTT.

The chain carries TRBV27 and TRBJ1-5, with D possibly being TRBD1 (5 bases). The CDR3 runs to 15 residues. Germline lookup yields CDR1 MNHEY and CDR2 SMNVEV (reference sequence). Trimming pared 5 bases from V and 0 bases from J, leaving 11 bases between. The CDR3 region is CASSLIRGSNQPQHF. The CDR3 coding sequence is TGTGCCAGCAGTCTTATAAGGGGTAGCAATCAGCCCCAGCATTTT.

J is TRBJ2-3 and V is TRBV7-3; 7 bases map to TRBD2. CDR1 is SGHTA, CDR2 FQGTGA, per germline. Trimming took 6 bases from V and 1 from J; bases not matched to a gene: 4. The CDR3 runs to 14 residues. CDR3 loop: CASRKRGGTDTQYF. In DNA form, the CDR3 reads TGTGCCAGCAGAAAGCGGGGTGGCACAGATACGCAGTATTTT.